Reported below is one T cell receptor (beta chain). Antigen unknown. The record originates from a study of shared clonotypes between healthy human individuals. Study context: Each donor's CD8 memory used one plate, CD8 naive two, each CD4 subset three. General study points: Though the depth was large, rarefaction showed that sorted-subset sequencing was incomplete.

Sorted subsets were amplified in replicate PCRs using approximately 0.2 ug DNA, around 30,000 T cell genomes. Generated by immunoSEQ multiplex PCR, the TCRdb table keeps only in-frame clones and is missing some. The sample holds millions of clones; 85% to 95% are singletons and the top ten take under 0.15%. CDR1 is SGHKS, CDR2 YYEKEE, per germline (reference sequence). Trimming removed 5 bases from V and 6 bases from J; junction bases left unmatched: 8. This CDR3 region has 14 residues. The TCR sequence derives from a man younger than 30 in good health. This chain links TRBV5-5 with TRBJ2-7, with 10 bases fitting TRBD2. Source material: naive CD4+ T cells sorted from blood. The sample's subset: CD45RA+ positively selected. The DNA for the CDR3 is TGTGCCAGCAGGTTTCTAGCGGGAGAACGCGAGCAGTACTTC. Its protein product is CASRFLAGEREQYF.